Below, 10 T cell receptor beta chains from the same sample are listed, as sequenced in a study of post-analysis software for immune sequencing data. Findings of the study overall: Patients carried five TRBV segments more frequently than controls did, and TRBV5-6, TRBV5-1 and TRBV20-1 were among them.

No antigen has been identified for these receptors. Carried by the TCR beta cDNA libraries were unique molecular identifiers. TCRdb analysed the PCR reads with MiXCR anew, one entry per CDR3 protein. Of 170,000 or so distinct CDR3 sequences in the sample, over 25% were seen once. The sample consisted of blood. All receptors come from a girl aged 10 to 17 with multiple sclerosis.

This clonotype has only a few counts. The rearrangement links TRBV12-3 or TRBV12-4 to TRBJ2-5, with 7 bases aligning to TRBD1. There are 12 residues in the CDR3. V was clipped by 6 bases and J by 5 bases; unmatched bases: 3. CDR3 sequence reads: CASRSTGETQYF. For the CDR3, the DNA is TGTGCCAGCAGATCGACAGGGGAGACCCAGTACTTC.

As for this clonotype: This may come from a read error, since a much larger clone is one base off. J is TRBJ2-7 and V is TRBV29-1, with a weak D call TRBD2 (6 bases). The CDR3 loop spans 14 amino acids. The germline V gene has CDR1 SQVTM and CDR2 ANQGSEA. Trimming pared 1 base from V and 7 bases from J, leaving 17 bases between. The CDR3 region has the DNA TGCAGCGTTGAAGGTCGGGGGAGGCGGCGGGAGCAGTACTTC. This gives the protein CSVEGRGRRREQYF.

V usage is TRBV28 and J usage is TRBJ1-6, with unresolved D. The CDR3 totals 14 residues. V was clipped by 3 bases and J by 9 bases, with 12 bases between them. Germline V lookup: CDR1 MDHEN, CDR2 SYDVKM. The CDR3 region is CASSLKQAISPLHF. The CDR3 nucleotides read TGTGCCAGCAGTTTGAAACAAGCAATTTCACCCCTCCACTTT.

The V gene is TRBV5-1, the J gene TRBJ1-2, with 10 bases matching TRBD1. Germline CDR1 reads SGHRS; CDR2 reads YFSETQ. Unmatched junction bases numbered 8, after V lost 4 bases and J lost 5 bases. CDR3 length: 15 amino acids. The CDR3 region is CASSLGQGVVYGYTF. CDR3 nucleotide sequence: TGCGCCAGCAGCCTAGGACAGGGGGTGGTGTATGGCTACACCTTC.

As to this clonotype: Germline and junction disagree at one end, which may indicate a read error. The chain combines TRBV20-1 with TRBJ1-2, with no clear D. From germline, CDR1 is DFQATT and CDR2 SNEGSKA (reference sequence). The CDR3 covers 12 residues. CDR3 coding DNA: TGCAGTGCTAGAGACGGGAACTCTGGCTACACCTTC. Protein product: CSARDGNSGYTF.

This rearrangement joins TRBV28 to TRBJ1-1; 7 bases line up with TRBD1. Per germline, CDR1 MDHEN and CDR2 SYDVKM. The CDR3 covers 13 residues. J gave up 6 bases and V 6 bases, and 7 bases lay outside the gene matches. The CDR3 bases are TGTGCCAGCAGGTTAGGTCAGGGGGCTGAAGCTTTCTTT. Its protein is CASRLGQGAEAFF. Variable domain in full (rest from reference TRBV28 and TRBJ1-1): DVKVTQSSRYLVKRTGEKVFLECVQDMDHENMFWYRQDPGLGLRLIYFSYDVKMKEKGDIPEGYSVSREKKERFSLILESASTNQTSMYLCASRLGQGAEAFFGQGTRLTVV.

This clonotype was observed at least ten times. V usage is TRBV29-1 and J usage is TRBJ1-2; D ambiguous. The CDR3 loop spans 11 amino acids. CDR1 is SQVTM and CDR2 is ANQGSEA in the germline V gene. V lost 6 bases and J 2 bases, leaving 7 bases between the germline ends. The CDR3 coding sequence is TGCAGCGTGGCGGTAAACTATGGCTACACCTTC. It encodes CSVAVNYGYTF.

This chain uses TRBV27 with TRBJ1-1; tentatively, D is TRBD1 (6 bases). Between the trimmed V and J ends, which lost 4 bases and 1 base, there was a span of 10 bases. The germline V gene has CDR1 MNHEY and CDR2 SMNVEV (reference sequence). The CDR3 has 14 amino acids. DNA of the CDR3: TGTGCCAGCAGTTCTTACAGGGCGAACACTGAAGCTTTCTTT. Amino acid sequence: CASSSYRANTEAFF.

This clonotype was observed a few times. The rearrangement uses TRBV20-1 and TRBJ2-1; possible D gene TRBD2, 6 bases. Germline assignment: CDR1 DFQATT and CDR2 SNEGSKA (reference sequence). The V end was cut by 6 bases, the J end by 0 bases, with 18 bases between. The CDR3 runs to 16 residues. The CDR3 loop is CSARPTLAHSYNEQFF. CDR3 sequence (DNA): TGCAGTGCACGTCCAACCCTAGCGCACTCCTACAATGAGCAGTTCTTC.

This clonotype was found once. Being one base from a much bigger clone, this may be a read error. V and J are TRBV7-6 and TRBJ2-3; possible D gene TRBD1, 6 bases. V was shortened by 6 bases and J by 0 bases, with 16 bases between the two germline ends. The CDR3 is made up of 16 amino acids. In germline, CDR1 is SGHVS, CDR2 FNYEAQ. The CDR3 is CASRPGAITSTDTQYF. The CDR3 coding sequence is TGTGCCAGCAGGCCAGGGGCTATTACTAGCACAGATACGCAGTATTTT.